This TCR beta chain was recovered during a study of blood T cell repertoires in COVID-19. This CDR3 region has 14 residues. Germline loops: CDR1 SGHVS, CDR2 FQNEAQ. J gave up 5 bases and V 5 bases, and 7 bases lay outside the gene matches. Participants had their cohort set by participant-reported clinical history. Profiled with immunoSEQ multiplex PCR; TCRdb holds only in-frame clones, not every one. The data hold about 120,000 clones, with about 83% observed a single time. The sample consisted of PBMCs or T cells enriched from blood (not recorded which). This sequence joins TRBV7-8 and TRBJ2-7; the match to TRBD2 covers 9 bases. This TCR came from a woman aged 30 to 39 who had recovered from COVID-19. For the CDR3, the DNA is TGTGCCAGCAGCGGCAGGACTAGCGTCCACGAGCAGTACTTC. This sequence encodes CASSGRTSVHEQYF.